This T cell receptor (beta chain) was identified during a study of metastatic and nonmetastatic thyroid tumors. Study context: The comparison covered peripheral blood and tumor or nodule tissue in malignant and benign thyroid patients. General study findings and limits: Malignant thyroid tumors reportedly exceeded benign nodules significantly in TCR beta diversity, with the difference appearing in blood and tumor.

The germline V and J ends were trimmed by 5 bases and 4 bases, with 9 bases remaining between them. Germline CDR1 reads DFQATT; CDR2 reads SNEGSKA (reference sequence). The CDR3 contains 12 residues. The authors' processing: Clinicopathological groups supplied CDR3 differences that were used to build a distant-metastasis classifier for papillary thyroid cancer. With MiXCR, TCRdb called clones anew from the PCR reads. TCRdb's processing, not the authors', yielded these V and J calls. Altogether tens of thousands of clones are present, 10% to 15% being singletons, with the ten largest covering over 9%. Among the patients, none had received any treatment before thyroid surgery. As regards this clone: Its antigen is still unknown. This sequence may be a read error, since a much larger clone differs from it by one base. Other DNA sequences of this sample code for an identical CDR3.

This sequence joins TRBV20-1 and TRBJ2-1; TRBD1 might be the D (5 bases). The sequenced sample was blood. This TCR came from a female donor with papillary thyroid cancer or a benign thyroid nodule (not recorded which). Some clones in this sample may be carry-over from other donors' samples. The DNA for the CDR3 is TGCAGTGCTTCACGGACATACAATGAGCAGTTCTTC. The encoded protein is CSASRTYNEQFF.